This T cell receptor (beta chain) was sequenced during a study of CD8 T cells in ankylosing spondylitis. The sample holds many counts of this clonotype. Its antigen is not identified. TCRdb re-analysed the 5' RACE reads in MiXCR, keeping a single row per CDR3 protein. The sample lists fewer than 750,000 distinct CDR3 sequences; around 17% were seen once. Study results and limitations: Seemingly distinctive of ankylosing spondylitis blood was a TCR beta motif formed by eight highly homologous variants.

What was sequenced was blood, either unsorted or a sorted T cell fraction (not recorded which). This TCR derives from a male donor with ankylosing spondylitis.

Written as DNA, the CDR3 is TGTGCCAGCTCACCGACTAGCCCCACAGATACGCAGTATTTT. Translating it yields CASSPTSPTDTQYF. The V gene is TRBV18, the J gene TRBJ2-3; 7 bases line up with TRBD2. The CDR3 totals 14 residues. V dropped 3 bases and J dropped 2; count of bases not matched to a gene: 2. Germline lookup yields CDR1 KGHSH and CDR2 LQKENI. The variable domain in full, with the rest retrieved from reference TRBV18 and TRBJ2-3, is NAGVMQNPRHLVRRRGQEARLRCSPMKGHSHVYWYRQLPEEGLKFMVYLQKENIIDESGMPKERFSAEFPKEGPSILRIQQVVRGDSAAYFCASSPTSPTDTQYFGPGTRLTVL.